The T cell receptor beta chain described here comes from a study of T-cell memory formation after mild COVID-19. Overall study context: The study found TCR clusters largely donor specific.

This CDR3 region has 17 residues. V dropped 3 bases and J dropped 0 bases, with 16 bases sitting between them. In germline, CDR1 is MGHRA, CDR2 YSYEKL. Using constant-segment primers, 5'RACE produced TCR alpha and TCR beta cDNA libraries carrying sample barcodes and UMIs. Via MiXCR, TCRdb re-called the 5' RACE reads, giving one row per CDR3 protein. Among approximately 260,000 distinct CDR3 sequences listed, 15% to 20% were seen once. General study results and limits: Contracting clones, day 15 to 85, had balanced CD4/CD8, and later expanders favored CD4+. Among contracting clones, CD4+ were mainly CM/EM and CD8+ enriched in EMRA.

Concerning this clonotype: Its antigen is unidentified.

Sequenced material: PBMCs or a T cell subset sorted from them (not recorded which). This TCR was sampled from a young man who had mild COVID-19 (a few samples of this study predate the infection). Cell type and time point are not known. V is TRBV4-1 and J is TRBJ2-3; D perhaps matches TRBD2 (7 bases). CDR3 bases: TGCGCCAGCAGCCAGGGTTTGGGGGGGGCTAGCACAGATACGCAGTATTTT. Protein sequence: CASSQGLGGASTDTQYF.